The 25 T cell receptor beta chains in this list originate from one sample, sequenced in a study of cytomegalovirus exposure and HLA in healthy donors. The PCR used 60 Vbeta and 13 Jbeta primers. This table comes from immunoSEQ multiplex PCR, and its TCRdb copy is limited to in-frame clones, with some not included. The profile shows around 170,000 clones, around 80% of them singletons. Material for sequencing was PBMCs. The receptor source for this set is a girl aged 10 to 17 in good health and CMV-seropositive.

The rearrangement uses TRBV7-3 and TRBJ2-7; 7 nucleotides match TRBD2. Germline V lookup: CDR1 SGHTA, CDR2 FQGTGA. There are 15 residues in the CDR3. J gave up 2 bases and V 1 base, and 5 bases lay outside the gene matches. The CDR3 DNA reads TGTGCCAGCAGCTTAAGACCCGGACTAGCCTACGAGCAGTACTTC. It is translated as CASSLRPGLAYEQYF.

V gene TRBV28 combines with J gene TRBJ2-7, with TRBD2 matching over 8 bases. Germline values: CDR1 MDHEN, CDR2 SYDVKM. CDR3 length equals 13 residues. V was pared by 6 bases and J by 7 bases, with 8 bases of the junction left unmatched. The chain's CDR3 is CASRSGSRKEQYF. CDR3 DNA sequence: TGTGCCAGCAGGAGCGGGAGCAGGAAGGAGCAGTACTTC. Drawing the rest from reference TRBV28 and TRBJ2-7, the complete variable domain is DVKVTQSSRYLVKRTGEKVFLECVQDMDHENMFWYRQDPGLGLRLIYFSYDVKMKEKGDIPEGYSVSREKKERFSLILESASTNQTSMYLCASRSGSRKEQYFGPGTRLTVT.

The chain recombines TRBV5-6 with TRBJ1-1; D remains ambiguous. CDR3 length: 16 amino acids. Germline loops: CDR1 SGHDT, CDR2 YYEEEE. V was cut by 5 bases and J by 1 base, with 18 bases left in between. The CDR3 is CASRSRGLWANTEAFF. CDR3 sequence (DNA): TGTGCCAGCAGATCTCGAGGGCTTTGGGCGAACACTGAAGCTTTCTTT.

The CDR3 reads CASSGTGGTEAFF. The CDR3 DNA reads TGTGCCAGCAGTGGGACTGGAGGTACTGAAGCTTTCTTT. The gene calls are TRBV27 and TRBJ1-1; possibly TRBD1 for D (5 bases). The V gene's germline CDR1 is MNHEY and CDR2 SMNVEV (reference sequence). Between the trimmed V and J ends, which lost 5 bases and 5 bases, there was a span of 12 bases. CDR3 length: 13 residues.

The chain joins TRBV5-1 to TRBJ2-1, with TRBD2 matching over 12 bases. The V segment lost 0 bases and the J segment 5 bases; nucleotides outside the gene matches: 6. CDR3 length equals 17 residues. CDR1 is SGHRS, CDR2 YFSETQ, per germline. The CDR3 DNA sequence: TGCGCCAGCAGCTTGGAAGTCTGGACTAGCGGGAACAATGAGCAGTTCTTC. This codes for CASSLEVWTSGNNEQFF.

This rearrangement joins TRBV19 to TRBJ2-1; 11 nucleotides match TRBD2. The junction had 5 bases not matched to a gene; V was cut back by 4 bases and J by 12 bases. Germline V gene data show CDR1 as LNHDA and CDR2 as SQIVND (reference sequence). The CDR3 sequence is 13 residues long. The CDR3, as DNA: TGTGCCAGTAGTAAACGGCTAGCGGGAGGGCAGTTCTTC. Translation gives CASSKRLAGGQFF. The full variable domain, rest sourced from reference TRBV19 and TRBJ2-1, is DGGITQSPKYLFRKEGQNVTLSCEQNLNHDAMYWYRQDPGQGLRLIYYSQIVNDFQKGDIAEGYSVSREKKESFPLTVTSAQKNPTAFYLCASSKRLAGGQFFGPGTRLTVL.

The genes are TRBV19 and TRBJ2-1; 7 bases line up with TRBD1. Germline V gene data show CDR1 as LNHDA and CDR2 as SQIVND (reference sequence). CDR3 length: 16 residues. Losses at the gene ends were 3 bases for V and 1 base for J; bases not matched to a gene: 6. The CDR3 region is CASSMDRLGSYNEQFF. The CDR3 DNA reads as TGTGCCAGTAGTATGGACAGGCTGGGGTCCTACAATGAGCAGTTCTTC.

The CDR3 DNA sequence: TGTGCCATCAGTGAGGCGTGGGGGGGAGGGAGAGTCGATAATGGCTACACCTTC. Amino acid sequence: CAISEAWGGGRVDNGYTF. This chain joins TRBV10-3 and TRBJ1-2; tentative D call: TRBD1 (5 bases). The V end was cut by 2 bases, the J end by 6 bases, with 25 bases between. Germline V lookup: CDR1 ENHRY, CDR2 SYGVKD. The CDR3 has 18 residues.

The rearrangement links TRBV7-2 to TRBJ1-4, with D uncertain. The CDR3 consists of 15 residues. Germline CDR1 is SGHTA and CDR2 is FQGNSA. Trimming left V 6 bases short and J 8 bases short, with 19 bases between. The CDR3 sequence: CASRSGSRGVEKLFF. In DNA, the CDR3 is TGTGCCAGCAGGTCGGGGTCCCGGGGAGTCGAAAAACTGTTTTTT.

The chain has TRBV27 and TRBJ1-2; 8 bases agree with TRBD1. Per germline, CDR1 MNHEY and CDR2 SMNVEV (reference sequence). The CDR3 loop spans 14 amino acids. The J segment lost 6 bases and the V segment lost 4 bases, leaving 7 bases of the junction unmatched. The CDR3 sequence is CASSSPGQVHGYTF. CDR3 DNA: TGTGCCAGCAGTTCCCCGGGACAGGTCCATGGCTACACCTTC.

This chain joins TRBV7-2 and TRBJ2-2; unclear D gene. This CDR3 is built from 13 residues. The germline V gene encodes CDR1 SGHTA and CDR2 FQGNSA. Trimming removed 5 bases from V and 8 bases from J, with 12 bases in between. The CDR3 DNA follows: TGTGCCAGCAGCCCCCGTAGCCTGGGGGAGCTGTTTTTT. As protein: CASSPRSLGELFF.

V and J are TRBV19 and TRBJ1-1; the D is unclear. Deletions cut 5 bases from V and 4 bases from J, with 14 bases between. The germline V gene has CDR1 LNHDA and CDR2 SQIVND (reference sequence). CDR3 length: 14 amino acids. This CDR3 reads CASSYRHSSTEAFF. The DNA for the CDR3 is TGTGCCAGTAGTTATCGGCACAGTTCCACTGAAGCTTTCTTT.

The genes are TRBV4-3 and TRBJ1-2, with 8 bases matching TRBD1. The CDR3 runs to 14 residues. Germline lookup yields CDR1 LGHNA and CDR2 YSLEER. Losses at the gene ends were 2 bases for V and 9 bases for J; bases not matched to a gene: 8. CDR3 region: CASSQYGQGESYTF. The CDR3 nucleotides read TGCGCCAGCAGCCAATATGGACAGGGCGAAAGCTACACCTTC.

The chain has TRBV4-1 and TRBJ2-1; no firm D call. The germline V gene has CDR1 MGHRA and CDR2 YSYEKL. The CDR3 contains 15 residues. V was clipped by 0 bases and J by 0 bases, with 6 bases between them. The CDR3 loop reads CASSQEADSYNEQFF. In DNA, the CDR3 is TGCGCCAGCAGCCAAGAAGCCGACTCCTACAATGAGCAGTTCTTC.

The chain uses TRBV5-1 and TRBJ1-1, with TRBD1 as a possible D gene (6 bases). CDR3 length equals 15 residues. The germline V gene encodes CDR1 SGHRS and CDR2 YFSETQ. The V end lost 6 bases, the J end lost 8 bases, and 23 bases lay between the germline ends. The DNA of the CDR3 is TGCGCCAGCACGGTTGGGACGGGGGGCATCCAAGAAGCTTTCTTT. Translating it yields CASTVGTGGIQEAFF.

The CDR3 bases are TGCAGTGCTAGAGGACTTGAGACCCAGTACTTC. It codes for CSARGLETQYF. The V call is TRBV20-1, the J call TRBJ2-5; unclear D gene. The CDR3 contains 11 residues. The V end was cut by 1 base, the J end by 5 bases, with 5 bases between. Germline V gene lookup returns CDR1 DFQATT and CDR2 SNEGSKA (reference sequence).

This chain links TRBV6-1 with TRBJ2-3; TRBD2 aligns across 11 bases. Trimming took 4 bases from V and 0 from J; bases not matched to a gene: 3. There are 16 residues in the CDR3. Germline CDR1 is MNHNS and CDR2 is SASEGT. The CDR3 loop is CASSAGTSGSTDTQYF. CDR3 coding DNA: TGTGCCAGCAGTGCCGGGACTAGCGGTAGCACAGATACGCAGTATTTT.

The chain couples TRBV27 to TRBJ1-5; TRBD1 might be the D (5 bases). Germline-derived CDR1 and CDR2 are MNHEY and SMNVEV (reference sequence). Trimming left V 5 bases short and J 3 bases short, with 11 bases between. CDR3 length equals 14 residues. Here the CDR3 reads CASSPRQYNQPQHF. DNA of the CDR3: TGTGCCAGCAGTCCCCGACAGTACAATCAGCCCCAGCATTTT.

This CDR3 reads CASSQGNGDSYEQYF. CDR3 sequence (DNA): TGCGCCAGCAGCCAAGGAAATGGGGACAGCTACGAGCAGTACTTC. The chain is built from TRBV4-1 and TRBJ2-7, with TRBD1 matching over 7 bases. The CDR3 totals 15 residues. Trimming at V came to 1 base and at J to 3 bases, leaving 6 bases not matched to a gene. Germline lookup yields CDR1 MGHRA and CDR2 YSYEKL.

The CDR3 DNA follows: TGTGCCAGCAGCTTAGTGGGGGGGACAAGCGAGCAGTACTTC. As protein: CASSLVGGTSEQYF. The V call is TRBV11-2, the J call TRBJ2-7; TRBD2 is a possible D gene (7 bases). This CDR3 spans 14 amino acids. CDR1 is SGHAT and CDR2 is FQNNGV in the germline V gene. The V gene lost 1 base and the J gene lost 6 bases, with 13 bases spanning the gap.

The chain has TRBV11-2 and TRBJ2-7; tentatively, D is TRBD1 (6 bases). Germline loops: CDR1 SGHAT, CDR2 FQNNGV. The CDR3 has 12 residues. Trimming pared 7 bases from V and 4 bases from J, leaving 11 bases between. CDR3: CASNLQGYEQYF. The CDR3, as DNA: TGTGCCAGCAACCTACAGGGTTACGAGCAGTACTTC.

The CDR3 DNA is TGTGCCAGTAGTATACAGGACAGACTCTACAATGAGCAGTTCTTC. It codes for CASSIQDRLYNEQFF. This chain connects TRBV19 to TRBJ2-1; D may be TRBD1 (6 bases). Germline V gene lookup returns CDR1 LNHDA and CDR2 SQIVND (reference sequence). V gave up 2 bases and J gave up 3 bases, with 11 bases separating them. This CDR3 is 15 amino acids long.

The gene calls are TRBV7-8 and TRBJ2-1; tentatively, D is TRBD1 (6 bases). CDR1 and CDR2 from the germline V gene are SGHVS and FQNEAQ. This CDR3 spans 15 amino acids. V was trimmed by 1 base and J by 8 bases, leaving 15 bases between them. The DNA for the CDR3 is TGTGCCAGCAGCTTAGGAACAGGGTATAGGGATGAGCAGTTCTTC. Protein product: CASSLGTGYRDEQFF. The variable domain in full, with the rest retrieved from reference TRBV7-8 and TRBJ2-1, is GAGVSQSPRYKVAKRGQDVALRCDPISGHVSLFWYQQALGQGPEFLTYFQNEAQLDKSGLPSDRFFAERPEGSVSTLKIQRTQQEDSAVYLCASSLGTGYRDEQFFGPGTRLTVL.

CDR3 in DNA: TGTGCCAGCAGCTTATTGACTAGCGGGAGTCACAATGAGCAGTTCTTC. Encoded protein: CASSLLTSGSHNEQFF. This sequence joins TRBV5-6 and TRBJ2-1, with 12 bases matching TRBD2. Losses at the gene ends were 2 bases for V and 5 bases for J; bases not matched to a gene: 5. CDR3 length equals 16 residues. Germline V CDR1 and CDR2: SGHDT, YYEEEE.

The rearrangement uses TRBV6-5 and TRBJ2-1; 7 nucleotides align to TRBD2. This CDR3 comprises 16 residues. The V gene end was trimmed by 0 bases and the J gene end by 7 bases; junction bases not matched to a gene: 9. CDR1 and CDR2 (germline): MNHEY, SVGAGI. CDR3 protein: CASSYSPGGEINEQFF. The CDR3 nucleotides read TGTGCCAGCAGTTACTCCCCGGGAGGCGAGATTAATGAGCAGTTCTTC.